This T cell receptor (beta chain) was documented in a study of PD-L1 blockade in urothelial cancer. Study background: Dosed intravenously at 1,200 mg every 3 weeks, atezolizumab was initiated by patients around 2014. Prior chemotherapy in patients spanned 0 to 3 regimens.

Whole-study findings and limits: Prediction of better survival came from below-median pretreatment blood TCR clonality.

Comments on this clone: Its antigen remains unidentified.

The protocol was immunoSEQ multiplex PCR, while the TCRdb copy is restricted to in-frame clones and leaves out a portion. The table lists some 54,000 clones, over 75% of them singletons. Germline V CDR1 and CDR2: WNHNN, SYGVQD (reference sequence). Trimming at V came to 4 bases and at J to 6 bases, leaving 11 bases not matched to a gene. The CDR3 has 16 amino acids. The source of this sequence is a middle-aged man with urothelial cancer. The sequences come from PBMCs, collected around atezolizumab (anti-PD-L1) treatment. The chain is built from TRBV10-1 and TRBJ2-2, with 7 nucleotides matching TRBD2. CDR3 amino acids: CASSGLAGEGSGELFF. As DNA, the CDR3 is TGCGCCAGCAGTGGGCTGGCGGGAGAAGGGTCCGGGGAGCTGTTTTTT.